This TCR beta chain was identified during a study of early T cells in non-severe SARS-CoV-2 infection. Study-wide background: Unsorted whole-blood RNA was sequenced in bulk, leaving chains unpaired. Study-wide findings and caveats: VDJdb-based annotation leaned toward anti-spike CD8 responses and missed private and CD4 specificities.

As part of library construction, unique molecular identifiers were attached to individual cDNA molecules. One entry per CDR3 protein, called by TCRdb with MiXCR from the 5' RACE reads. The sample holds about 66,000 distinct CDR3 sequences, approximately 10% seen once. V was trimmed by 0 bases and J by 8 bases, leaving 4 bases between them. CDR1 is SGHAT and CDR2 is FQNNGV in the germline V gene. The CDR3 runs 12 residues. A remark on this clonotype: What it binds is not known.

This chain connects TRBV11-2 to TRBJ2-2, with no clear D. The sequencing sample was made of whole blood. The receptor was isolated from an adult who was a healthcare worker with PCR-confirmed SARS-CoV-2 infection or an uninfected control (not recorded which). The CDR3 region has the DNA TGTGCCAGCAGCTTAGAGCCTGGGGAGCTGTTTTTT. As protein: CASSLEPGELFF.